This TCR beta chain originates from a study of memory B cells and T cells in multiple sclerosis. Comment on this clone: What it binds is unknown.

Only in-frame clones appear in the TCRdb table, and some are missing; sequencing was by immunoSEQ multiplex PCR. The sample includes 9,000 to 15,000 clones, 84% of them seen just once. Looked up from germline, CDR1 is KGHSH and CDR2 is LQKENI. This CDR3 region has 15 residues. With 2 bases removed from V and 0 bases from J, the gap between germline ends came to 9 bases. After stimulus-free culture, autoproliferating CFSE-dim and non-proliferating CFSE-high T cells were sequenced separately. Roughly 5x10^7 CFSE-labeled PBMCs were cultured 7 days unstimulated, then replicate wells were pooled. The clonotype comes from a human donor with multiple sclerosis. J is TRBJ2-3 and V is TRBV18; the D is unclear. The sequencing input was PBMCs from blood kept in culture. CDR3 sequence reads: CASSPLTASTDTQYF. The DNA for the CDR3 is TGTGCCAGCTCACCATTAACAGCTAGCACAGATACGCAGTATTTT.